This is a list of T cell receptor beta chains from one sample in a study of blood T cells in healthy people across ages. TCRdb independently ran MiXCR on the 5' RACE reads; one entry per CDR3 protein. The repertoire holds 600,000 to 1,000,000 distinct CDR3 sequences, roughly 64% seen once, with 22% in the top ten. Material: blood. Receptors were obtained from a man younger than 40 in good health. Each CDR3 is given with its conserved first and last residue. D genes are given only for firm matches. Only part of the rows carry a size: once, few, many, or a class if the clone is expanded.

clone_size cdr3_length d_call j_call v_call cdr3_nt cdr3_aa
few 16 . TRBJ2-1 TRBV7-9 TGTGCCAGCAGCCTAAGACCCGAGATCGTGCTAGTTGAGCAGTTCTTC CASSLRPEIVLVEQFF
. 15 . TRBJ1-6 TRBV7-2 TGTGCCAGCAGCTTTAGACTGGGATCCAATTCACCCCTCCACTTT CASSFRLGSNSPLHF
. 14 . TRBJ1-5 TRBV6-4 TGTGCCAGCAGCTACTTGAATAGCAATCAGCCCCAGCATTTT CASSYLNSNQPQHF
. 15 . TRBJ2-6 TRBV7-3 TGTGCCAGCAGCTTAACCAGTCCTGGGGCCAACGTCCTGACTTTC CASSLTSPGANVLTF
many 12 . TRBJ2-7 TRBV7-2 TGTGCCAGCAGCTCCCTGATGGACGAGCAGTACTTC CASSSLMDEQYF
. 15 . TRBJ2-1 TRBV11-2 TGTGCCAGCACCGTTTTAAGAGGGGCTTACAATGAGCAGTTCTTC CASTVLRGAYNEQFF
few 12 . TRBJ2-7 TRBV5-6 TGTGCCAGCAGCTTGGGAGCTCGCGAGCAGTACTTC CASSLGAREQYF
. 16 TRBD2 TRBJ2-7 TRBV20-1 TGCAGTGCTAGGCTACCGGGGACTAGCGGCTCCTACGAGCAGTACTTC CSARLPGTSGSYEQYF
. 14 . TRBJ2-2 TRBV7-2 TGTGCCAGCAGCTTAGGGAGGGATGCCGGGGAGCTGTTTTTT CASSLGRDAGELFF
. 18 TRBD2 TRBJ2-6 TRBV7-2 TGTGCCAGCAGCCATACTCACCGGGGGGTAACTGGGGCCAACGTCCTGACTTTC CASSHTHRGVTGANVLTF
. 16 . TRBJ2-3 TRBV6-7 TGTGCCAGCAGTTACTGTTTGGCGAAACGCACAGATACGCAGTATTTT CASSYCLAKRTDTQYF
few 14 TRBD2 TRBJ2-3 TRBV12-3/TRBV12-4 TGTGCCAGCAGACCCCCGGGGGGACCAGATACGCAGTATTTT CASRPPGGPDTQYF
. 13 . TRBJ2-1 TRBV29-1 TGCAGCGCCGAGGCTAGCTCCTACAATGAGCAGTTCTTC CSAEASSYNEQFF
. 11 TRBD1 TRBJ2-3 TRBV2 TGTGCCAGCTCTCAGGGGGCGACGCAGTATTTT CASSQGATQYF
. 15 . TRBJ2-2 TRBV27 TGTGCCAGCAGTTTATGGGCAGGTCGGACCGGGGAGCTGTTTTTT CASSLWAGRTGELFF
. 13 . TRBJ2-3 TRBV7-6 TGTGTCAGCAGCCCCGGCTACACAGATACGCAGTATTTT CVSSPGYTDTQYF
. 16 . TRBJ1-5 TRBV19 TGTGCCAGTAGTATTGGTGTGGCGCGTGGCAATCAGCCCCAGCATTTT CASSIGVARGNQPQHF
. 16 . TRBJ1-2 TRBV30 TGTGCCTGGTACGTCGGTAGGGACACCGCTAACTATGGCTACACCTTC CAWYVGRDTANYGYTF
few 15 . TRBJ2-1 TRBV27 TGTGCCAGCAGTGATTGGGATAGCGAATACAATGAGCAGTTCTTC CASSDWDSEYNEQFF
. 13 . TRBJ2-5 TRBV20-1 TGCAGTGCTCCATATGACAGAGAAGAGACCCAGTACTTC CSAPYDREETQYF
once 14 . TRBJ2-3 TRBV9 TGTGCCAGCAGCGGACATACTAGGTCAGATACGCAGTATTTT CASSGHTRSDTQYF
few 12 . TRBJ2-7 TRBV25-1 TGTGCCAGCAGTCAACTAGTCGGCGAGCAGTACTTC CASSQLVGEQYF
few 15 TRBD2 TRBJ2-7 TRBV7-8 TGTGCCAGCAGCTTAGATTCTAGCGGGAGTTACGAGCAGTACTTC CASSLDSSGSYEQYF
few 17 TRBD2 TRBJ2-3 TRBV12-3/TRBV12-4 TGTGCCAGCAGTTTTGCCAGCGAGGGACTACACACAGATACGCAGTATTTT CASSFASEGLHTDTQYF
once 16 . TRBJ2-5 TRBV10-3 TGTGCCATCAGTGAGTTCACAGGTGGGGTCCAAGAGACCCAGTACTTC CAISEFTGGVQETQYF
. 14 TRBD2 TRBJ2-7 TRBV28 TGTGCCAGCAAGGAGGGACTAGCGGATCACGAGCAGTACTTC CASKEGLADHEQYF
few 14 TRBD1 TRBJ2-5 TRBV20-1 TGCAGTGCCCCCTGGGGCACAGGGGGCGAGACCCAGTACTTC CSAPWGTGGETQYF
. 14 . TRBJ2-3 TRBV4-2 TGTGCCAGCAGCGAGGGGTCCCTTTGGGATACGCAGTATTTT CASSEGSLWDTQYF
. 16 . TRBJ2-5 TRBV7-2 TGTGCCAGCAGGCCCGTCCTTGGCGGGGGCCTTGGGACCCAGTACTTC CASRPVLGGGLGTQYF
once 14 TRBD1 TRBJ1-2 TRBV6-6 TGTGCCCACGGGGACGACAGGGGCCTTGGTGGCTACACCTTC CAHGDDRGLGGYTF
once 11 . TRBJ2-7 TRBV21-1 TGTGCCAGCAGAAAACCGGACGAGCAGTACTTC CASRKPDEQYF
. 13 . TRBJ2-7 TRBV20-1 TGCAGTGCTAGCGGGGAGCCCGGCGTCGAGCAGTACTTC CSASGEPGVEQYF
. 14 TRBD2 TRBJ2-1 TRBV12-3/TRBV12-4 TGTGCCAGCAGTTATGGCGGGAGGGCCGGTGAGCAGTTCTTC CASSYGGRAGEQFF
once 17 . TRBJ2-7 TRBV20-1 TGCAGTGCTAGCGTCCGGAACCGGGGCCCGAACTCCTACGAGCGGTACTTC CSASVRNRGPNSYERYF
few 12 TRBD1 TRBJ2-4 TRBV28 TGTGCCAGCACCCGACAGGGGGGAATTCAGTACTTC CASTRQGGIQYF
. 13 TRBD2 TRBJ2-7 TRBV30 TGTGCCTGGAGGCGACTAGCGGGGGTAGAGCAGTACTTC CAWRRLAGVEQYF
. 13 . TRBJ2-3 TRBV6-5 TGTGCCAGCAAAGGGTTAGGGGCAGATACGCAGTATTTT CASKGLGADTQYF